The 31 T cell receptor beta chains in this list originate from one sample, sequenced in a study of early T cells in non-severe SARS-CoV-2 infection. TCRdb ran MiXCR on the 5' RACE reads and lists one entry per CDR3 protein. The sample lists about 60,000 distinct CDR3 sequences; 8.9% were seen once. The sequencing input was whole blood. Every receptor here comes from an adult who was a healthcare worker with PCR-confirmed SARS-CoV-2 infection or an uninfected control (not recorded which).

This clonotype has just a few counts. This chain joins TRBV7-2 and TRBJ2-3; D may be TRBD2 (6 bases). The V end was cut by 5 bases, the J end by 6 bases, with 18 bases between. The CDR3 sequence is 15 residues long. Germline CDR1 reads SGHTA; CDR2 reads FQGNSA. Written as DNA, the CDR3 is TGTGCCAGCAGCCCACAACTTCTAGCGCGTGATACGCAGTATTTT. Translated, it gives CASSPQLLARDTQYF.

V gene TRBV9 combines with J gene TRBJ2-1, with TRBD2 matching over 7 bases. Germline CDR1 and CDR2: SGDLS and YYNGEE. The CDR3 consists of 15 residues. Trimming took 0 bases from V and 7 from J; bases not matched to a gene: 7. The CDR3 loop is CASSVEGLAVNEQFF. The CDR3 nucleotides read TGTGCCAGCAGCGTAGAAGGCCTAGCGGTTAATGAGCAGTTCTTC.

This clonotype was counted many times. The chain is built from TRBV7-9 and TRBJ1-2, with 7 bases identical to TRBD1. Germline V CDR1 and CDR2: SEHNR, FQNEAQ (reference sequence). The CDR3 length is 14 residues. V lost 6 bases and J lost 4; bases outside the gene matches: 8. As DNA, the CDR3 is TGTGCCAGCAGGCTGGGGGACAGTATCTATGGCTACACCTTC. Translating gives CASRLGDSIYGYTF.

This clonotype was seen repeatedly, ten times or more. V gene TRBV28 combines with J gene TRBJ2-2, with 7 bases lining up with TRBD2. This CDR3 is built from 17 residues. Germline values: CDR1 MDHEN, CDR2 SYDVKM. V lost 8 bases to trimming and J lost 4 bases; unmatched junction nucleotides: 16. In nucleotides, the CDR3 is TGTGCCAGCTTGCACATGACCGGGACTACTACCACCGGGGAGCTGTTTTTT. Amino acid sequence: CASLHMTGTTTTGELFF. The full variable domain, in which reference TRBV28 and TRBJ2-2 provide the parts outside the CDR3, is DVKVTQSSRYLVKRTGEKVFLECVQDMDHENMFWYRQDPGLGLRLIYFSYDVKMKEKGDIPEGYSVSREKKERFSLILESASTNQTSMYLCASLHMTGTTTTGELFFGEGSRLTVL.

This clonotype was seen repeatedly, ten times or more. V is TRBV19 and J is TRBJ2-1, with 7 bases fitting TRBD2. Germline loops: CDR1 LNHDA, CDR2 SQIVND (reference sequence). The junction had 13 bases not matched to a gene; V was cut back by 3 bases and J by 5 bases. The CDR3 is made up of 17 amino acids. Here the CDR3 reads CASSIRRGGTIDNEQFF. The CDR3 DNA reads TGTGCCAGTAGTATTCGTCGGGGAGGGACTATAGACAATGAGCAGTTCTTC.

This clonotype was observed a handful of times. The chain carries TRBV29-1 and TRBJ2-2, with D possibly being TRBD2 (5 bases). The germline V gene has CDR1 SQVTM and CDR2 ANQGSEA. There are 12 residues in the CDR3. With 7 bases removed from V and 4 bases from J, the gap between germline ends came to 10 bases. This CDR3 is CSGGVPTGELFF. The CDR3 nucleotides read TGCAGCGGGGGAGTGCCCACCGGGGAGCTGTTTTTT.

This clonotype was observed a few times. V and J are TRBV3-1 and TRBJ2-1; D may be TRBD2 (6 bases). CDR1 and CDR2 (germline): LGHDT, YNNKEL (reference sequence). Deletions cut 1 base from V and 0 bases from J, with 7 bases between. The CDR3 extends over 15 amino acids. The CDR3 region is CASSQAGVSYNEQFF. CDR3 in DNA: TGTGCCAGCAGCCAAGCGGGAGTCTCCTACAATGAGCAGTTCTTC.

The CDR3: CASSYLTDSLAKNIQYF. Here the CDR3 DNA reads TGTGCCAGCAGTTACCTAACCGACAGCCTAGCCAAAAACATTCAGTACTTC. J is TRBJ2-4 and V is TRBV6-2 or TRBV6-3; weak D call: TRBD1 (5 bases). Germline loops: CDR1 MNHEY, CDR2 SVGEGT. The V end was cut by 2 bases, the J end by 0 bases, with 14 bases between. CDR3 size: 17 residues.

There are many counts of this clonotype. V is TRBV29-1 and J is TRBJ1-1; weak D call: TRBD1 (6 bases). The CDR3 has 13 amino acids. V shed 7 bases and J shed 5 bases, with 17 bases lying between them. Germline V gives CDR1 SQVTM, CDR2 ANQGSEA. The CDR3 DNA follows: TGCAGCGCCGGGGGCTCAGCAGGTACTGAAGCTTTCTTT. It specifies CSAGGSAGTEAFF. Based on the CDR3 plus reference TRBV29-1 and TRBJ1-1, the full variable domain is SAVISQKPSRDICQRGTSLTIQCQVDSQVTMMFWYRQQPGQSLTLIATANQGSEATYESGFVIDKFPISRPNLTFSTLTVSNMSPEDSSIYLCSAGGSAGTEAFFGQGTRLTVV.

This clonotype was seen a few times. CDR3 coding DNA: TGCAGTGCTTTCCCCCTAGCGGGAGCAGGAGATACGCAGTATTTT. Its protein product is CSAFPLAGAGDTQYF. The chain joins TRBV20-1 to TRBJ2-3, with 10 nucleotides matching TRBD2. Unmatched junction bases numbered 10, after V lost 5 bases and J lost 5 bases. The germline V gene encodes CDR1 DFQATT and CDR2 SNEGSKA (reference sequence). This CDR3 is 15 amino acids long.

The chain's CDR3 is CASSSDRTAFYEQYF. The CDR3 DNA is TGCGCCAGCAGCTCTGATCGGACAGCTTTCTACGAGCAGTACTTC. The genes are TRBV5-1 and TRBJ2-7; D is perhaps TRBD1 (6 bases). V was cut by 3 bases and J by 3 bases, with 16 bases left in between. Germline V CDR1 and CDR2: SGHRS, YFSETQ. This CDR3 contains 15 residues.

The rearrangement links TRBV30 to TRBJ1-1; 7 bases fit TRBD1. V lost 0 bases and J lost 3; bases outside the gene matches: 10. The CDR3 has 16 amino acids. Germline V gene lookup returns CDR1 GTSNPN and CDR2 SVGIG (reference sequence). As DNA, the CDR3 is TGTGCCTGGAGTGTTTGGGGGACAGTATCGGACACTGAAGCTTTCTTT. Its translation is CAWSVWGTVSDTEAFF.

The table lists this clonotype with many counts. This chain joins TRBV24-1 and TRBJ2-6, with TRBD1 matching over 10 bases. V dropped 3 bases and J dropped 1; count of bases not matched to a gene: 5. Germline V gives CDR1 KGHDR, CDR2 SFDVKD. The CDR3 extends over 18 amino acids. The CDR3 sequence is CATSDGQGGQSGANVLTF. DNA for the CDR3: TGTGCCACCAGTGATGGACAGGGGGGCCAATCTGGGGCCAACGTCCTGACTTTC.

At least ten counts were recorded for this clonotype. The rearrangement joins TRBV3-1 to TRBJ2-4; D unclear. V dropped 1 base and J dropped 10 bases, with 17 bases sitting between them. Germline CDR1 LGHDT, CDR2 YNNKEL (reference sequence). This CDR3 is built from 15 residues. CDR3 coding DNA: TGTGCCAGCAGCCAAGGAGTTGGCCCCAGAAGTATTCAGTACTTC. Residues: CASSQGVGPRSIQYF.

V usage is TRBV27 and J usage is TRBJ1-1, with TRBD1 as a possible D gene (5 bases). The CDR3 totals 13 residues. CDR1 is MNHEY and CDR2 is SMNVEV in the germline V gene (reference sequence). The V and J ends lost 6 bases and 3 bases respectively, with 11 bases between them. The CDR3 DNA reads TGTGCCAGCAGCAGGGTCTGGGACACTGAAGCTTTCTTT. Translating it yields CASSRVWDTEAFF.

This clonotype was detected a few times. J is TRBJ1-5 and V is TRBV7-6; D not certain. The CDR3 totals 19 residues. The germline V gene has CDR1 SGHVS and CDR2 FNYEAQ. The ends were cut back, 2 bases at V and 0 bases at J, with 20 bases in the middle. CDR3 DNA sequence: TGTGCCAGCAGCTTACCCCCCGGAGGTCTCCGGATTAGCAATCAGCCCCAGCATTTT. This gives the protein CASSLPPGGLRISNQPQHF.

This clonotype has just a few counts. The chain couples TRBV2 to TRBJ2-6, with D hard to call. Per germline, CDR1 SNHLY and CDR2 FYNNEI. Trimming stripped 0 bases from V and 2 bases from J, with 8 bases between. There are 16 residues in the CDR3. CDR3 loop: CASSEARTPGANVLTF. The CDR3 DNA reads TGTGCCAGCAGTGAAGCGCGAACGCCTGGGGCCAACGTCCTGACTTTC.

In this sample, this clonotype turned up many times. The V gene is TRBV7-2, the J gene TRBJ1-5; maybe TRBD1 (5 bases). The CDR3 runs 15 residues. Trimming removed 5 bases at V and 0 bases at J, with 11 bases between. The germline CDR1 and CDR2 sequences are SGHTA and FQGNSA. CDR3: CASSVQGYSNQPQHF. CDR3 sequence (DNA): TGTGCCAGCAGCGTCCAGGGTTATAGCAATCAGCCCCAGCATTTT.

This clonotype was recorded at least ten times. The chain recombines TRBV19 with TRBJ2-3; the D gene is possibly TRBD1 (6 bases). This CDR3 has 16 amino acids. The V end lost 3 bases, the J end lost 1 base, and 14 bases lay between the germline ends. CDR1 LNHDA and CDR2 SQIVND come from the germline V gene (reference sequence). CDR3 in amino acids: CASSMLGAGGTDTQYF. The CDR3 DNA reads TGTGCCAGTAGTATGCTAGGTGCAGGGGGCACAGATACGCAGTATTTT.

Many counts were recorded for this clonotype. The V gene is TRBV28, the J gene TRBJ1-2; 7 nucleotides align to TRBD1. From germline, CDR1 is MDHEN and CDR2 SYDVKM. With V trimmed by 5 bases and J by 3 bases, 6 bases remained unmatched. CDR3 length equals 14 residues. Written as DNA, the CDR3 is TGTGCCAGCAGTCCGCCCGGGACAGACTATGGCTACACCTTC. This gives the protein CASSPPGTDYGYTF.

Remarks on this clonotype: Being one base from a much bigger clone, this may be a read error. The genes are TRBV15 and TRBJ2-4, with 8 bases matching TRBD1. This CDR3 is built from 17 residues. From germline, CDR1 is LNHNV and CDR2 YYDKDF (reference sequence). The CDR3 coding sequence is TGTGCCACCGGCAGAAAATCAGGGGGCGGTTCTAAAAACATTCAGTACTTC. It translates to CATGRKSGGGSKNIQYF.

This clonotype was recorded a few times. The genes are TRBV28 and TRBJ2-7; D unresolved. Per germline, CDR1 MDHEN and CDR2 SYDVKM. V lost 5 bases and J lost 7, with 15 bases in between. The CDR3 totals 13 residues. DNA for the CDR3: TGTGCCAGCAGTACAAACGTCGGGCGGGAGCAGTACTTC. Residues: CASSTNVGREQYF.

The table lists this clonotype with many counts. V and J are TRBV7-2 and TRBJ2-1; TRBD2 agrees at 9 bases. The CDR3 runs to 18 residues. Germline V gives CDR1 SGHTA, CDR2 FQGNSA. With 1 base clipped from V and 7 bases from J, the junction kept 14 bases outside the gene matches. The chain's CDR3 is CASSLGPLGGRARNEQFF. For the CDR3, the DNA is TGTGCCAGCAGCTTAGGCCCACTAGGCGGGAGGGCGCGTAATGAGCAGTTCTTC.

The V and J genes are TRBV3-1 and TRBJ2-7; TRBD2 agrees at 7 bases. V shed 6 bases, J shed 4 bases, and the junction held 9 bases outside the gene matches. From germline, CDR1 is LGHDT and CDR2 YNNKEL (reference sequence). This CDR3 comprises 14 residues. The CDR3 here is CASSRRGGTYEQYF. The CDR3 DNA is TGTGCCAGCAGTCGCCGGGGAGGGACTTACGAGCAGTACTTC.

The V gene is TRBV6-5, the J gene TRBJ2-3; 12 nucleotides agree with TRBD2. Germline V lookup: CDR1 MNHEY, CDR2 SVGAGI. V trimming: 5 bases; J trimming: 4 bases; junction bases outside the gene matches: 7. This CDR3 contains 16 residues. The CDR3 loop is CASSPVPSGRADTQYF. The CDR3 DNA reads TGTGCCAGCAGTCCGGTCCCTAGCGGGAGGGCAGATACGCAGTATTTT.

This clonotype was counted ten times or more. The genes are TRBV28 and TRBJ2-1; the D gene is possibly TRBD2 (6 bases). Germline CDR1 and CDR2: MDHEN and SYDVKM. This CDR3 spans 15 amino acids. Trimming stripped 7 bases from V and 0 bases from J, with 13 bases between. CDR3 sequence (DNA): TGTGCCAGCATAGGGACTCGGAGCTCCTACAATGAGCAGTTCTTC. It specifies CASIGTRSSYNEQFF. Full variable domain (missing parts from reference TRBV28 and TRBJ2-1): DVKVTQSSRYLVKRTGEKVFLECVQDMDHENMFWYRQDPGLGLRLIYFSYDVKMKEKGDIPEGYSVSREKKERFSLILESASTNQTSMYLCASIGTRSSYNEQFFGPGTRLTVL.

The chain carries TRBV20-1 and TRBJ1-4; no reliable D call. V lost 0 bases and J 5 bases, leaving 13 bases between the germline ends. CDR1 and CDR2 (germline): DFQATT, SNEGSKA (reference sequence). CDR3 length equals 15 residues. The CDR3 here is CSARDISNTNEKLFF. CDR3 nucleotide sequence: TGCAGTGCTAGAGACATCTCCAACACAAATGAAAAACTGTTTTTT.

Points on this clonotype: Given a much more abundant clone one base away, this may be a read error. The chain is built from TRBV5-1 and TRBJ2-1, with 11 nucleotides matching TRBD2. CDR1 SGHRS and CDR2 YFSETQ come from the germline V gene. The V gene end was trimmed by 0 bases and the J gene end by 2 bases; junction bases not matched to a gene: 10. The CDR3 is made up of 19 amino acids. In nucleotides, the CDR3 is TGCGCCAGCAGCTTGGCCGCGGGACTAGCGGCGAGCCCCTACAATGAGCAGTTCTTC. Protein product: CASSLAAGLAASPYNEQFF.

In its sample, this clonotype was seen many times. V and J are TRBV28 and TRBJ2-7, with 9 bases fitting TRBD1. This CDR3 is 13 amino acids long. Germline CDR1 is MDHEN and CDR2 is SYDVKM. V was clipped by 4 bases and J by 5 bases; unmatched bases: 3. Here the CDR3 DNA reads TGTGCCAGCAGTTCAGGACAGGGGAACGAGCAGTACTTC. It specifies CASSSGQGNEQYF.

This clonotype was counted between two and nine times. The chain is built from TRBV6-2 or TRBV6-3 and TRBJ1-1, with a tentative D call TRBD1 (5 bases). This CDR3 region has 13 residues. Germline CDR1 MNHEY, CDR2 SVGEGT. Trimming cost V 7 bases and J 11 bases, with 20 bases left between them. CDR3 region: CASTRGGLGEAFF. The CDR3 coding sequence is TGTGCCAGCACCCGGGGGGGACTCGGAGAGGCTTTCTTT.

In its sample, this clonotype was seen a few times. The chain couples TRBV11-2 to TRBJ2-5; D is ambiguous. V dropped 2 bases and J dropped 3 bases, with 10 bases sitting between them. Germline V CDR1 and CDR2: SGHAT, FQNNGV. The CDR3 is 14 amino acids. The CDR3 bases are TGTGCCAGCAGCTTAATAGGGAATGAAGAGACCCAGTACTTC. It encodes CASSLIGNEETQYF.